The rows below give T cell receptor beta chains drawn from one sample of a study of vaccination and CD4 T cells after COVID-19. A single record per CDR3 protein comes from TCRdb applying MiXCR to the PCR reads. Of about 10,000 distinct CDR3 sequences listed, about 35% are singletons. What these receptors recognize is not known. The sequenced sample consisted of CD4+ T cells from blood, cultured in vitro. The receptor set was obtained from a human donor in good health. Both conserved end residues are part of each CDR3. Each record gives: clone size, D gene, J gene, V gene, CDR3 protein, CDR3 DNA. A D gene is named only where the DNA matches it firmly. Clone size is given for some rows only: seen once, a few or many times, or a class if the clone is expanded.

clone size: NA; D gene: NA; J gene: TRBJ1-1; V gene: TRBV20-1; CDR3 protein: CSASSASNTEAFF; CDR3 DNA: TGCAGTGCTAGCTCCGCATCGAACACTGAAGCTTTCTTT
clone size: few; D gene: NA; J gene: TRBJ2-3; V gene: TRBV20-1; CDR3 protein: CSADAGWAGRGTDTQYF; CDR3 DNA: TGCAGTGCTGATGCAGGGTGGGCGGGACGAGGGACAGATACGCAGTATTTT
clone size: few; D gene: NA; J gene: TRBJ1-2; V gene: TRBV30; CDR3 protein: CAWIKTASNYGYTF; CDR3 DNA: TGTGCCTGGATCAAGACAGCCTCTAACTATGGCTACACCTTC
clone size: NA; D gene: TRBD2; J gene: TRBJ2-7; V gene: TRBV6-2/TRBV6-3; CDR3 protein: CASSRDGTSGSWHF; CDR3 DNA: TGTGCCAGCAGTCGAGACGGGACTAGCGGGAGCTGGCACTTC
clone size: few; D gene: NA; J gene: TRBJ2-7; V gene: TRBV27; CDR3 protein: CASSLGPTPYEQYF; CDR3 DNA: TGTGCCAGCAGTTTGGGACCGACCCCCTACGAGCAGTACTTC
clone size: few; D gene: NA; J gene: TRBJ1-5; V gene: TRBV6-2/TRBV6-3; CDR3 protein: CASSYMGNQPQHF; CDR3 DNA: TGTGCCAGCAGTTACATGGGCAATCAGCCCCAGCATTTT
clone size: NA; D gene: NA; J gene: TRBJ1-1; V gene: TRBV6-2/TRBV6-3; CDR3 protein: CASSYQGQTDRAEAFF; CDR3 DNA: TGTGCCAGCAGTTATCAAGGACAGACGGATAGGGCTGAAGCTTTCTTT
clone size: NA; D gene: TRBD2; J gene: TRBJ2-7; V gene: TRBV6-1; CDR3 protein: CASRVTGAGGAYEQYF; CDR3 DNA: TGTGCCAGCAGGGTCACCGGAGCGGGAGGGGCCTACGAGCAGTACTTC
clone size: NA; D gene: TRBD1; J gene: TRBJ2-5; V gene: TRBV7-2; CDR3 protein: CASSFTGGRETQYF; CDR3 DNA: TGTGCCAGCAGCTTTACAGGGGGCAGGGAGACCCAGTACTTC
clone size: few; D gene: NA; J gene: TRBJ2-7; V gene: TRBV28; CDR3 protein: CASSMVLAYEQYF; CDR3 DNA: TGTGCCAGCAGTATGGTGTTAGCCTACGAGCAGTACTTC
clone size: few; D gene: TRBD2; J gene: TRBJ2-5; V gene: TRBV20-1; CDR3 protein: CSARDQTSGAEWTQYF; CDR3 DNA: TGCAGTGCTAGAGATCAGACGAGCGGGGCCGAGTGGACCCAGTACTTC
clone size: NA; D gene: NA; J gene: TRBJ1-2; V gene: TRBV4-2; CDR3 protein: CASSPSGRLANYGYTF; CDR3 DNA: TGTGCCAGCAGCCCCAGCGGTAGGTTAGCTAACTATGGCTACACCTTC
clone size: NA; D gene: TRBD1; J gene: TRBJ1-1; V gene: TRBV5-1; CDR3 protein: CASSLTGKENTEAFF; CDR3 DNA: TGCGCCAGCAGTTTGACAGGGAAGGAGAACACTGAAGCTTTCTTT
clone size: few; D gene: TRBD2; J gene: TRBJ2-1; V gene: TRBV20-1; CDR3 protein: CSARTGLGDEQFF; CDR3 DNA: TGCAGTGCTAGAACCGGACTAGGGGATGAGCAGTTCTTC
clone size: NA; D gene: TRBD1; J gene: TRBJ2-7; V gene: TRBV7-2; CDR3 protein: CASSPHGQAAYEQYF; CDR3 DNA: TGTGCCAGCAGCCCGCATGGACAGGCGGCCTACGAGCAGTACTTC
clone size: few; D gene: NA; J gene: TRBJ1-2; V gene: TRBV19; CDR3 protein: CASTPRLNYGYTF; CDR3 DNA: TGTGCCAGTACCCCAAGACTGAACTATGGCTACACCTTC
clone size: NA; D gene: TRBD2; J gene: TRBJ2-7; V gene: TRBV20-1; CDR3 protein: CSAKASGRHEQYF; CDR3 DNA: TGCAGTGCTAAAGCTAGCGGGAGGCACGAGCAGTACTTC
clone size: few; D gene: NA; J gene: TRBJ2-7; V gene: TRBV7-2; CDR3 protein: CASSPGAYEQYF; CDR3 DNA: TGTGCCAGCAGCCCTGGGGCCTACGAGCAGTACTTC
clone size: NA; D gene: NA; J gene: TRBJ1-5; V gene: TRBV20-1; CDR3 protein: CSAKRGLGQPQHF; CDR3 DNA: TGCAGTGCTAAACGGGGGTTGGGTCAGCCCCAGCATTTT
clone size: few; D gene: NA; J gene: TRBJ2-7; V gene: TRBV28; CDR3 protein: CASSFRTLGEQYF; CDR3 DNA: TGTGCCAGCAGTTTTAGGACCCTGGGGGAGCAGTACTTC
clone size: NA; D gene: TRBD1; J gene: TRBJ2-7; V gene: TRBV7-2; CDR3 protein: CASSLKGQWTNEQYF; CDR3 DNA: TGTGCCAGCAGCTTAAAGGGACAGTGGACCAACGAGCAGTACTTC
clone size: few; D gene: NA; J gene: TRBJ1-2; V gene: TRBV5-4; CDR3 protein: CASSLGRIPQLDGYTF; CDR3 DNA: TGTGCCAGCAGCTTGGGAAGGATCCCACAGCTAGATGGCTACACCTTC
clone size: once; D gene: NA; J gene: TRBJ2-7; V gene: TRBV28; CDR3 protein: CASSLRETYEQYF; CDR3 DNA: TGTGCCAGCAGCCTCAGGGAGACCTACGAGCAGTACTTC